The 16 T cell receptor beta chains given below trace back to one sample, sequenced in a study of spatial heterogeneity in lung cancer (dated by TCRdb to about 2019). The library was prepared using 5' RACE. The sample was run on a NextSeq 500. TCRdb reran the public reads through fastp at Q25 and MiXCR, keeping productive beta chains. One record per CDR3 amino acid sequence lists the most common genes and DNA. For this sample there are roughly 72,000 distinct CDR3 sequences; 8% to 10% appear just once. Of the sample, under 2.5% falls within the top ten clones. The intended sense of this specimen's time point label: blood at routine non-recurrence follow-up after resection. The specimen comprised PBMCs, sampled at follow-up. These receptors all stem from a female donor with early-stage non-small cell lung cancer.

This clonotype occurred many times. In DNA form, the CDR3 reads TGTGCCAGCAGCCCCGGGACGACGAATGGCTACACCTTC. Amino acid sequence: CASSPGTTNGYTF. The chain links TRBV11-2 to TRBJ1-2, with a possible D match to TRBD1 (5 bases). V was cut by 5 bases and J by 6 bases, with 13 bases left in between. The germline gives CDR1 SGHAT, CDR2 FQNNGV. CDR3 length: 13 residues. Together with reference TRBV11-2 and TRBJ1-2, the CDR3 gives the full variable domain: EAGVAQSPRYKIIEKRQSVAFWCNPISGHATLYWYQQILGQGPKLLIQFQNNGVVDDSQLPKDRFSAERLKGVDSTLKIQPAKLEDSAVYLCASSPGTTNGYTFGSGTRLTVV.

This clonotype was recorded at least ten times. This chain joins TRBV5-1 and TRBJ2-1; 7 positions agree with TRBD2. The CDR3 runs 15 residues. J lost 2 bases, V lost 0 bases, and 2 bases had no gene match. Germline assignment: CDR1 SGHRS and CDR2 YFSETQ. CDR3 in amino acids: CASSLAGRAYNEQFF. As DNA, the CDR3 is TGCGCCAGCAGCTTGGCGGGGAGGGCCTACAATGAGCAGTTCTTC.

This clonotype came up many times. This chain connects TRBV7-2 to TRBJ1-2; D is undetermined. This CDR3 is built from 14 residues. From germline, CDR1 is SGHTA and CDR2 FQGNSA. With 6 bases removed from V and 8 bases from J, the gap between germline ends came to 19 bases. Here the CDR3 DNA reads TGTGCCAGCAGTACCTCAAACGCCGGGGAGGGCTACACCTTC. Translation: CASSTSNAGEGYTF.

The J gene is TRBJ2-7, the V gene TRBV7-9; 8 bases are shared with TRBD1. This CDR3 has 15 residues. Per the germline V gene, CDR1 is SEHNR and CDR2 is FQNEAQ (reference sequence). With 4 bases clipped from V and 5 bases from J, the junction kept 10 bases outside the gene matches. CDR3 protein: CASSSEVQGANEQYF. CDR3 in DNA: TGTGCCAGCAGCTCCGAGGTTCAGGGGGCCAACGAGCAGTACTTC.

This chain uses TRBV29-1 with TRBJ1-2, with 7 nucleotides matching TRBD1. With 4 bases clipped from V and 4 bases from J, the junction kept 6 bases outside the gene matches. The V gene's germline CDR1 is SQVTM and CDR2 ANQGSEA. The CDR3 consists of 13 residues. The CDR3 protein is CSVGGQELYGYTF. The DNA for the CDR3 is TGCAGCGTTGGTGGACAGGAGCTCTATGGCTACACCTTC.

The chain employs TRBV6-5 and TRBJ1-2, with 7 positions matching TRBD1. The CDR3 spans 13 residues. With V trimmed by 0 bases and J by 8 bases, 3 bases remained unmatched. Germline assignment: CDR1 MNHEY and CDR2 SVGAGI. CDR3 sequence reads: CASSYSTGSGYTF. CDR3 DNA sequence: TGTGCCAGCAGTTACTCGACAGGGTCCGGCTACACCTTC.

At least ten counts were recorded for this clonotype. V is TRBV28 and J is TRBJ1-6; D not resolved. Per the germline V gene, CDR1 is MDHEN and CDR2 is SYDVKM. This CDR3 comprises 11 residues. V gave up 3 bases and J gave up 10 bases, with 4 bases separating them. In nucleotides, the CDR3 is TGTGCCAGCAGTTTGGACTCACCCCTCCACTTT. Translating it yields CASSLDSPLHF.

J is TRBJ1-1 and V is TRBV7-9; TRBD1 matches 7 bases. The J segment lost 6 bases and the V segment lost 6 bases, leaving 10 bases of the junction unmatched. Germline CDR1 is SEHNR and CDR2 is FQNEAQ (reference sequence). The CDR3 contains 14 residues. As DNA, the CDR3 is TGTGCCAGCAGTTACACAGGGGCAGGATCTGAAGCTTTCTTT. Translation gives CASSYTGAGSEAFF.

This clonotype was counted a few times. The chain is built from TRBV18 and TRBJ2-1, with 7 bases identical to TRBD1. This CDR3 has 15 amino acids. Germline values: CDR1 KGHSH, CDR2 LQKENI. Germline trimming cut 0 bases from V and 3 bases from J; bases unmatched to any gene: 2. The CDR3 nucleotides are TGTGCCAGCTCACCACCGTCAGGGGGCTACAATGAGCAGTTCTTC. Protein: CASSPPSGGYNEQFF.

With regard to this clonotype: A clone one base away is much larger, so this may be a read error. The chain recombines TRBV19 with TRBJ2-7; no clear D. The length of the CDR3 is 15 residues. Germline values: CDR1 LNHDA, CDR2 SQIVND (reference sequence). The CDR3 here is CVSSPGTDGSYEQYF. The DNA for the CDR3 is TGTGTCAGTAGTCCTGGAACCGACGGCTCCTACGAGCAGTACTTC.

This clonotype was counted ten times or more. The chain recombines TRBV12-3 or TRBV12-4 with TRBJ2-3; TRBD1 is a possible D gene (5 bases). The CDR3 has 13 amino acids. V was clipped by 6 bases and J by 4 bases, with 11 bases between them. CDR3 in amino acids: CASSPSRADTQYF. CDR3 DNA sequence: TGTGCCAGCAGCCCTTCCAGGGCAGATACGCAGTATTTT.

The V gene is TRBV5-1, the J gene TRBJ2-7, with D possibly TRBD1 on 5 matching bases. V lost 0 bases to trimming and J lost 2 bases, with 12 bases between them. Germline CDR1 reads SGHRS; CDR2 reads YFSETQ. The CDR3 has 15 amino acids. This CDR3 reads CASSLVSGYTYEQYF. The CDR3 DNA is TGCGCCAGCAGCTTGGTTTCAGGGTATACCTACGAGCAGTACTTC.

This clonotype was recorded at least ten times. V is TRBV6-5 and J is TRBJ1-2, with 9 bases that match TRBD1. Germline CDR1 reads MNHEY; CDR2 reads SVGAGI. V lost 0 bases to trimming and J lost 5 bases; unmatched junction nucleotides: 13. The CDR3 has 18 residues. The CDR3, as DNA: TGTGCCAGCAGTTACTCATTTTACCCCGCCGGGACAGGGTATGGCTACACCTTC. It specifies CASSYSFYPAGTGYGYTF.

This clonotype was observed at least ten times. J is TRBJ2-7 and V is TRBV27; D call uncertain. Trimming took off 2 bases at V and 4 bases at J, with 12 bases between the two ends. CDR1 and CDR2 from the germline V gene are MNHEY and SMNVEV (reference sequence). This CDR3 is built from 14 residues. The CDR3, as DNA: TGTGCCAGCAGTTTAGGGGATGGATTTTACGAGCAGTACTTC. Its protein product is CASSLGDGFYEQYF.

This clonotype came up many times. The germline gene is not matched at one end of the junction; a read error may be the cause. The chain employs TRBV28 and TRBJ2-1; TRBD2 might be the D (5 bases). Germline V CDR1 and CDR2: MDHEN, SYDVKM. The CDR3 is 13 amino acids. The CDR3 DNA follows: TGTGCCCATCTAGCACGTTCCTCCAATGAGCAGTTCTTC. Its translation: CAHLARSSNEQFF.

This clonotype has just a few counts. This chain joins TRBV4-1 and TRBJ2-1; D not resolved. Germline V gives CDR1 MGHRA, CDR2 YSYEKL. The ends were cut back, 1 base at V and 0 bases at J, with 10 bases in the middle. This CDR3 region has 16 residues. The chain's CDR3 is CASSQARIFSYNEQFF. Here the CDR3 DNA reads TGCGCCAGCAGCCAAGCCAGAATCTTCTCCTACAATGAGCAGTTCTTC.